The T cell receptor (beta chain) under discussion was sequenced for a study of T cell repertoires in cytomegalovirus infection. Study findings and constraints: Based on cumulative public TCR beta family frequency, carriers of CMV plus the relevant HLA were identified.

Germline lookup yields CDR1 MDHEN and CDR2 SYDVKM. The CDR3 runs 17 residues. Germline trimming cut 5 bases from V and 5 bases from J; bases unmatched to any gene: 14. TCRdb independently ran MiXCR on the reads; one entry per CDR3 protein. Of 250,000 to 300,000 distinct CDR3 sequences listed, roughly 24% are singletons. Worth noting for this clonotype: The antigen is unknown.

Sequencing was done on a sample of PBMCs. This chain links TRBV28 with TRBJ1-1; 10 bases are a match to TRBD1. The TCR originated in a human donor in good health (CMV status not recorded). Some clones in this sample may be carry-over from other donors' samples. The CDR3 DNA is TGTGCCAGCAGTAACTCCTTGACAGGGGGCGCATGGACTGAAGCTTTCTTT. It codes for CASSNSLTGGAWTEAFF.